The 10 T cell receptor beta chains below come from one sample, sequenced in a study of blood T cell repertoires in COVID-19. The repertoire was sequenced with immunoSEQ multiplex PCR; TCRdb's copy has only in-frame clones and lacks some. The table includes about 66,000 clones, about 90% detected once. Material for sequencing was peripheral blood. The source is a human donor in a cohort sampled during active COVID-19.

The rearrangement uses TRBV6-2 or TRBV6-3 and TRBJ1-2, with D possibly being TRBD1 (5 bases). Germline V gene lookup returns CDR1 MNHEY and CDR2 SVGEGT. V was trimmed by 6 bases and J by 2 bases, leaving 22 bases between them. CDR3 size: 17 residues. Here the CDR3 reads CASSPWTTTPANYGYTF. The CDR3, as DNA: TGTGCCAGCAGCCCCTGGACAACCACCCCAGCAAACTATGGCTACACCTTC.

The chain combines TRBV29-1 with TRBJ2-1, with D possibly being TRBD1 (5 bases). Germline CDR1 is SQVTM and CDR2 is ANQGSEA. The CDR3 has 11 amino acids. The V gene lost 4 bases and the J gene lost 8 bases, with 9 bases spanning the gap. The CDR3 sequence: CSVVKGDEQFF. DNA for the CDR3: TGCAGCGTTGTAAAAGGGGATGAGCAGTTCTTC.

J is TRBJ2-5 and V is TRBV5-1, with TRBD1 as a possible D gene (6 bases). The V gene's germline CDR1 is SGHRS and CDR2 YFSETQ. V was clipped by 4 bases and J by 2 bases, with 18 bases between them. The CDR3 consists of 16 residues. The CDR3, as DNA: TGCGCCAGCAGCCTCATACCGGGACAACCTCAAGAGACCCAGTACTTC. Its translation: CASSLIPGQPQETQYF.

The CDR3 loop is CASSQSSGKLFF. The DNA for the CDR3 is TGCGCCAGCAGCCAATCCTCGGGAAAACTGTTTTTT. This rearrangement joins TRBV4-3 to TRBJ1-4; D is unclear. This CDR3 contains 12 residues. V was shortened by 2 bases and J by 10 bases, with 8 bases between the two germline ends. CDR1 is LGHNA, CDR2 YSLEER, per germline.

The J gene is TRBJ2-1, the V gene TRBV28; 9 bases align to TRBD2. V trimming: 5 bases; J trimming: 3 bases; junction bases outside the gene matches: 8. The CDR3 contains 16 residues. The germline gives CDR1 MDHEN, CDR2 SYDVKM. CDR3 nucleotide sequence: TGTGCCAGCAGTACCTACTCTAGCGGGAACTACAATGAGCAGTTCTTC. Protein sequence: CASSTYSSGNYNEQFF.

The V call is TRBV14, the J call TRBJ2-7; D is uncertain. Per germline, CDR1 SGHDN and CDR2 FVKESK. V was clipped by 4 bases and J by 5 bases, with 12 bases between them. CDR3 size: 13 residues. CDR3 residues: CASSLNLVHEQYF. In DNA form, the CDR3 reads TGTGCCAGCAGCCTAAACTTGGTCCACGAGCAGTACTTC.

CDR3 sequence reads: CASGWGLAGGPGSSYNEQFF. Written as DNA, the CDR3 is TGTGCTAGTGGCTGGGGGCTAGCGGGAGGGCCGGGTAGCTCCTACAATGAGCAGTTCTTC. The chain combines TRBV12-5 with TRBJ2-1; 12 nucleotides agree with TRBD2. The CDR3 contains 20 residues. Looked up from germline, CDR1 is LGHNT and CDR2 is FRNRAP. With V trimmed by 6 bases and J by 0 bases, 15 bases remained unmatched.

The rearrangement links TRBV3-1 (or the pseudogene TRBV3-2) to TRBJ1-1; maybe TRBD1 (5 bases). Germline-derived CDR1 and CDR2 are LGHDT and YNNKEL (reference sequence). The CDR3 runs to 16 residues. The V end lost 0 bases, the J end lost 2 bases, and 13 bases lay between the germline ends. Here the CDR3 reads CASSQDPGGENTEAFF. CDR3 coding DNA: TGTGCCAGCAGCCAAGACCCGGGAGGGGAAAACACTGAAGCTTTCTTT.

The chain carries TRBV3-1 (or the pseudogene TRBV3-2) and TRBJ1-1; no clear D. V was cut by 4 bases and J by 3 bases, with 15 bases left in between. The CDR3 spans 15 residues. Germline V lookup: CDR1 LGHDT, CDR2 YNNKEL (reference sequence). CDR3 residues: CASSPPRSPDTEAFF. CDR3 sequence (DNA): TGTGCCAGCAGCCCCCCCCGCTCCCCGGACACTGAAGCTTTCTTT.

The chain is built from TRBV7-6 and TRBJ1-5; unclear D gene. This CDR3 has 13 residues. Trimming removed 2 bases from V and 4 bases from J, with 6 bases in between. Germline CDR1 is SGHVS and CDR2 is FNYEAQ. Here the CDR3 DNA reads TGTGCCAGCAGCTTAACTCATAATCAGCCCCAGCATTTT. Translating it yields CASSLTHNQPQHF.